Listed below are T cell receptor beta chains from one sample, sequenced in a study of regulatory T cells in long-lasting Graves disease. TCRdb passed the multiplex PCR reads through MiXCR, listing each CDR3 protein once. The repertoire includes about 470,000 distinct CDR3 sequences, less than 25% of them detected once, and over 7.5% sits in the top ten. The sample here was peripheral blood mononuclear cells (PBMCs), taken when the disease was refractory, from a patient treated with antithyroid drugs. The receptors were gathered from a female donor with Graves disease. CDR3s include the opening cysteine and the closing phenylalanine or tryptophan. A D gene is named only where the DNA matches it firmly. Not every row has a clone size; where given, it reads once, few, many or a size class.

V gene	clone size	D gene	J gene	CDR3 protein	CDR3 DNA
TRBV24-1	NA	TRBD2	TRBJ2-1	CATSLAGATYNEQFF	TGTGCCACCTCGTTGGCGGGAGCAACCTACAATGAGCAGTTCTTC
TRBV2	NA	TRBD1	TRBJ2-1	CASSEQGDKKQFF	TGTGCCAGCAGTGAACAGGGGGATAAAAAGCAGTTCTTC
TRBV27	NA	TRBD1	TRBJ2-6	CASSPGTGESGANVLTF	TGTGCCAGCAGCCCCGGGACAGGGGAATCTGGGGCCAACGTCCTGACTTTC
TRBV20-1	many	TRBD1	TRBJ1-2	CSASDLTGDYGYTF	TGCAGTGCTTCAGACCTTACAGGGGACTATGGCTACACCTTC
TRBV6-1	many	TRBD1	TRBJ2-7	CASSKDRALEQYF	TGTGCCAGCAGTAAGGACAGGGCGTTAGAGCAGTACTTC
TRBV29-1	NA	NA	TRBJ2-7	CSVESRQAEQYF	TGCAGCGTTGAATCCCGGCAGGCCGAGCAGTACTTC
TRBV6-1	NA	TRBD1	TRBJ1-1	CASSGTGSVVGDTEAFF	TGTGCCAGCAGTGGGACAGGGTCTGTGGTAGGGGACACTGAAGCTTTCTTT
TRBV5-1	few	NA	TRBJ1-6	CASSLAPTTSWDTTRQSPLHF	TGCGCCAGCAGCTTGGCGCCTACCACGTCCTGGGACACAACCCGACAGTCACCCCTCCACTTT
TRBV29-1	few	NA	TRBJ1-1	CSVEDLARRSTEAFF	TGCAGCGTTGAAGATCTTGCTAGACGGAGTACTGAAGCTTTCTTT
TRBV12-3/TRBV12-4	few	NA	TRBJ1-1	CASSFPSRHTEAFF	TGTGCCAGCAGTTTCCCTTCCAGGCACACTGAAGCTTTCTTT
TRBV28	few	TRBD1	TRBJ1-5	CASSLLTGDGHQPQHF	TGTGCCAGCAGCCTCTTGACAGGGGATGGTCATCAGCCCCAGCATTTT
TRBV6-2/TRBV6-3	NA	NA	TRBJ1-3	CASEGPGNTIYF	TGTGCCAGCGAAGGCCCTGGAAACACCATATATTTT
TRBV28	many	NA	TRBJ2-5	CASSLGREETQYF	TGTGCCAGCAGCCTCGGCAGGGAGGAGACCCAGTACTTC
TRBV2	many	TRBD1	TRBJ1-5	CASSETGGLNQPQHF	TGTGCCAGCAGTGAAACAGGGGGCCTCAATCAGCCCCAGCATTTT
TRBV5-1	NA	NA	TRBJ1-3	CASSLGTVENTIYF	TGCGCCAGCAGCTTGGGTACGGTCGAAAACACCATATATTTT
TRBV30	many	TRBD1	TRBJ1-2	CAWSRQGPYGYTF	TGTGCCTGGAGTAGACAGGGGCCCTATGGCTACACCTTC
TRBV5-1	few	NA	TRBJ1-3	CASSNLKGNTIYF	TGCGCCAGCAGCAACCTGAAGGGAAACACCATATATTTT
TRBV18	few	NA	TRBJ2-7	CASSRGSGQYF	TGTGCCAGCTCACGTGGGTCCGGGCAGTACTTC